Listed below are T cell receptor beta chains from one sample, sequenced in a study of blood T cell repertoires in COVID-19. The assay was immunoSEQ multiplex PCR, and TCRdb's table has in-frame clones only and misses some. The sample has 200,000 to 250,000 clones; 81% are singletons. Sequenced: peripheral blood. The receptor set was obtained from a woman aged 80 or over with COVID-19, enrolled during active disease. Each CDR3 is given with its conserved first and last residue.

>TRBV7-9|TRBJ1-4
CASSLNTGAFSNEKLFF
>TRBV18|TRBJ1-5
CASSEQGLQPQHF
>TRBV18|TRBJ1-1
CASSPDQGQNTEAFF
>TRBV18|TRBJ1-1
CASSPRDRVSEAFF
>TRBV30|TRBJ2-3
CAWRSGTSTDTQYF
>TRBV5-8|TRBJ2-2
CASSFDSGGGELFF
>TRBV28|TRBJ2-7
CASSLISSGTSGRFYEQYF
>TRBV6-5|TRBJ2-1
CASSYVRGPYNEQFF
>TRBV4-1|TRBJ1-2
CASSRTANYGYTF
>TRBV2|TRBJ2-7
CASSEVRTGGALF
>TRBV5-1|TRBJ1-1
CASSLGPQGVTTEAFF
>TRBV6-2/TRBV6-3|TRBJ1-2
CASSYSYGYTF
>TRBV24-1|TRBJ2-3
CATSAGAADTQYF
>TRBV19|TRBJ2-7
CASSINSDRAEQYF
>TRBV30|TRBJ1-2
CAWSAFNGYTF
>TRBV18|TRBJ2-2
CASSPFTGELFF
>TRBV5-4|TRBJ1-4
CASSSGQKGEKLFF
>TRBV7-9|TRBJ1-1
CASSSGGLPLGTEAFF
>TRBV5-1|TRBJ2-7
CASSRMTGGAYEQYF
>TRBV28|TRBJ2-6
CASSLYAQGSFSGANVLTF
>TRBV13|TRBJ1-3
CASSQDRGLVGNTIYF
>TRBV19|TRBJ1-2
CASSTFGGTGQPGNYGYTF
>TRBV6-1|TRBJ1-2
CASSAVSGQGRVGYTF
>TRBV7-7|TRBJ1-4
CASSLVPGGPNEKLFF
>TRBV28|TRBJ1-1
CASRTQGNGATEAFF
>TRBV30|TRBJ1-2
CAGSQGGNYGYTF
>TRBV12-3/TRBV12-4|TRBJ2-5
CASRGDNQETQYF
>TRBV7-3|TRBJ2-3
CASSLMASEDTQYF
>TRBV4-3|TRBJ2-1
CASSPELASYNEQFF
>TRBV29-1|TRBJ2-7
CSVGTSAYEQYF
>TRBV18|TRBJ2-5
CASSPLRLKETQYF
>TRBV29-1|TRBJ2-7
CSVEDDLNPYEQYF
>TRBV28|TRBJ1-5
CASSAPDRAGQPQHF
>TRBV5-4|TRBJ1-2
CASSLAGDHYGYTF
>TRBV19|TRBJ1-1
CASIGGAGLAEAFF
>TRBV4-2|TRBJ2-7
CASSLLGKAYEQYF
>TRBV18|TRBJ1-2
CASSPASGDYGYTF
>TRBV18|TRBJ1-2
CASSPTGEYGYTF
>TRBV10-1|TRBJ2-6
CASGRRYPSGANVLTF
>TRBV5-1|TRBJ2-7
CASSYGANYEQYF
>TRBV7-2|TRBJ1-2
CASSKTGGRGYTF
>TRBV7-2|TRBJ2-7
CASSLEGLAGEKQYF
>TRBV18|TRBJ1-1
CASSGVWNTEAFF
>TRBV6-2/TRBV6-3|TRBJ2-1
CASSDRDTPDNEQFF
>TRBV7-4|TRBJ1-4
CASSPNRGAAANEKLFF
>TRBV19|TRBJ2-7
CASSLGTHLDEQYF
>TRBV10-1|TRBJ2-3
CASSSGGSDTQYF
>TRBV7-8|TRBJ1-1
CASSLWRERGAEAFF
>TRBV11-2|TRBJ1-2
CASSLNGANYGYTF
>TRBV11-3|TRBJ2-7
CASSGRGEGEQYF
>TRBV19|TRBJ2-1
CASSTRTRGANEQFF